These T cell receptor beta chains were read from a single sample in a study of blood T cells in healthy people across ages. TCRdb re-called the 5' RACE reads through MiXCR, storing one row per CDR3 protein. The profile shows roughly 2 million distinct CDR3 sequences, roughly 52% of them singletons. Sample: blood. The source of these receptors is a woman aged 35 to 49 in good health. The CDR3 runs from the conserved cysteine through the conserved F or W. The D gene is left open where the match is weak. A row's size may be missing; if present it is once, few, many or a size class.

v_gene: TRBV27
d_gene: -
j_gene: TRBJ2-5
abundance: -
CDR3nt: TGTGCCTCCGCCCTTGGGGACGGGGCTTTAGACGGGCAGTACTTC
CDR3aa: CASALGDGALDGQYF

v_gene: TRBV5-1
d_gene: TRBD1
j_gene: TRBJ2-3
abundance: -
CDR3nt: TGCGCCAGCAGCTTGGCAAACAGGGGGGATACGCAGTATTTT
CDR3aa: CASSLANRGDTQYF

v_gene: TRBV10-2
d_gene: TRBD1
j_gene: TRBJ1-5
abundance: few
CDR3nt: TGCGTCAGCAGCGGACAGGGCGAGTTTCCCCAGCATTTT
CDR3aa: CVSSGQGEFPQHF

v_gene: TRBV7-2
d_gene: -
j_gene: TRBJ2-5
abundance: few
CDR3nt: TGTGCCAGCAGCTTAGAGACAGACTATCAAGAGACCCAGTACTTC
CDR3aa: CASSLETDYQETQYF

v_gene: TRBV27
d_gene: -
j_gene: TRBJ1-6
abundance: -
CDR3nt: TGTGCCAGCAGGGAGACCCCTAGCTCCTATAATTCACCCCTCCACTTT
CDR3aa: CASRETPSSYNSPLHF

v_gene: TRBV6-2/TRBV6-3
d_gene: -
j_gene: TRBJ2-5
abundance: -
CDR3nt: TGTGCCAGCAGTGCCATCAGGGGAGTCGTTCGAGAGACCCAGTACTTC
CDR3aa: CASSAIRGVVRETQYF

v_gene: TRBV20-1
d_gene: -
j_gene: TRBJ1-2
abundance: -
CDR3nt: TGCAGTGCTCGCGGCTACGCAGGCTATGGCTACACCTTC
CDR3aa: CSARGYAGYGYTF

v_gene: TRBV7-7
d_gene: -
j_gene: TRBJ2-3
abundance: few
CDR3nt: TGTGCTAGCAGCGGGACAGGAAGAGATACGCAGTATTTT
CDR3aa: CASSGTGRDTQYF

v_gene: TRBV7-2
d_gene: TRBD1
j_gene: TRBJ2-3
abundance: few
CDR3nt: TGTGCCAGCAGCCCGGACAGGGTGAAAGATACGCAGTATTTT
CDR3aa: CASSPDRVKDTQYF

v_gene: TRBV20-1
d_gene: -
j_gene: TRBJ1-2
abundance: -
CDR3nt: TGCAGTGCTAGCCCCTGGAACAGGGTGGGGGACTATGGCTACACCTTC
CDR3aa: CSASPWNRVGDYGYTF

v_gene: TRBV7-9
d_gene: -
j_gene: TRBJ2-1
abundance: -
CDR3nt: TGTGCCAGCAGCCCCAAGGGGTGGGGGACGTTCTACAATGAGCAGTTCTTC
CDR3aa: CASSPKGWGTFYNEQFF

v_gene: TRBV6-2/TRBV6-3
d_gene: -
j_gene: TRBJ2-7
abundance: once
CDR3nt: TGTGCCAGCAGTTACCGCGCTATCTCAGGCAACAATGAGCAGTACTTC
CDR3aa: CASSYRAISGNNEQYF

v_gene: TRBV9
d_gene: -
j_gene: TRBJ2-5
abundance: -
CDR3nt: TGTGCCAGCAGCGAGGGGAACCGGGAGACCCAGTACTTC
CDR3aa: CASSEGNRETQYF

v_gene: TRBV6-5
d_gene: -
j_gene: TRBJ2-1
abundance: few
CDR3nt: TGTGCCAGCAGTTACGTGTCAGGGGATAGGAATGAGCAGTTCTTC
CDR3aa: CASSYVSGDRNEQFF

v_gene: TRBV20-1
d_gene: -
j_gene: TRBJ1-5
abundance: few
CDR3nt: TGCAGTGCCAAACGACTCGGGGCTGGTGGTCAGCCCCAGCATTTT
CDR3aa: CSAKRLGAGGQPQHF

v_gene: TRBV7-9
d_gene: -
j_gene: TRBJ2-6
abundance: -
CDR3nt: TGTGCCAGCAGCTTATTAGCGACGTGGGGGGCCAACGTCCTGACTTTC
CDR3aa: CASSLLATWGANVLTF

v_gene: TRBV27
d_gene: -
j_gene: TRBJ2-3
abundance: once
CDR3nt: TGTGCCAGCAGTTTATCGTGGGGAGACAGTCCCACAGATACGCAGTATTTT
CDR3aa: CASSLSWGDSPTDTQYF

v_gene: TRBV25-1
d_gene: TRBD1
j_gene: TRBJ1-2
abundance: -
CDR3nt: TGTGCCAGCAGCTCGGGACAGGATCTGAGGTCCATCTATGGCTACACCTTC
CDR3aa: CASSSGQDLRSIYGYTF

v_gene: TRBV6-1
d_gene: -
j_gene: TRBJ2-4
abundance: -
CDR3nt: TGTGCCAGCAGTGACCTCCTTGGGGGGGCCAAAAACATTCAGTACTTC
CDR3aa: CASSDLLGGAKNIQYF